Presented here are 25 T cell receptor beta chains from one specimen sequenced in a study of beta chain features in type 1 diabetes. These TCRs are of unknown antigen specificity. Points from the study as a whole: Type 1 diabetes patients had TCRB CDR3s that were shorter (moderately but significantly so) in all four CD4+ subsets.

cDNA synthesis used the whole RNA isolate, giving expressed TCRB sequences. The assay was immunoSEQ multiplex PCR, and TCRdb's table has in-frame clones only and misses some. This table has about 230,000 clones, 16% appearing once. Source material: naive CD4+ T cells from blood. All receptors come from a young man with type 1 diabetes.

The genes are TRBV25-1 and TRBJ2-1; D is undetermined. The V end lost 6 bases, the J end lost 6 bases, and 12 bases lay between the germline ends. The CDR3 loop spans 13 amino acids. In germline, CDR1 is MGHDK, CDR2 SYGVNS. For the CDR3, the DNA is TGTGCCAGCAGAACCTCCGTAGCCAATGAGCAGTTCTTC. It is translated as CASRTSVANEQFF.

A few counts support this clone. The chain combines TRBV7-2 with TRBJ2-2; D remains ambiguous. Germline V gene lookup returns CDR1 SGHTA and CDR2 FQGNSA. This CDR3 has 14 residues. Trimming left V 2 bases short and J 1 base short, with 5 bases between. CDR3 bases: TGTGCCAGCAGCTTAAATCTGAACACCGGGGAGCTGTTTTTT. Residues: CASSLNLNTGELFF.

This clone turned up a few times. The CDR3 DNA follows: TGTGCCTGGAGTTGGGGGCGGACGGAGACCCAGTACTTC. It translates to CAWSWGRTETQYF. This chain uses TRBV30 with TRBJ2-5; D is perhaps TRBD1 (6 bases). The CDR3 length is 13 residues. Trimming took off 2 bases at V and 5 bases at J, with 12 bases between the two ends. CDR1 and CDR2 from the germline V gene are GTSNPN and SVGIG (reference sequence).

The genes are TRBV30 and TRBJ2-2, with unresolved D. This CDR3 spans 11 amino acids. Germline lookup yields CDR1 GTSNPN and CDR2 SVGIG (reference sequence). Between the trimmed V and J ends, which lost 4 bases and 5 bases, there was a span of 5 bases. The CDR3 loop is CAWTGTGELFF. Here the CDR3 DNA reads TGTGCCTGGACAGGTACCGGGGAGCTGTTTTTT.

The V call is TRBV5-1, the J call TRBJ1-2, with unresolved D. The CDR3 covers 15 residues. Per germline, CDR1 SGHRS and CDR2 YFSETQ. V lost 0 bases and J lost 0, with 9 bases in between. The CDR3 protein is CASSLGIGTNYGYTF. CDR3 DNA sequence: TGCGCCAGCAGCTTGGGTATCGGGACTAACTATGGCTACACCTTC.

V usage is TRBV28 and J usage is TRBJ2-5; 10 positions agree with TRBD2. Per the germline V gene, CDR1 is MDHEN and CDR2 is SYDVKM. V shed 6 bases and J 5 bases; nucleotides not matched to a gene: 12. The CDR3 has 16 amino acids. The CDR3 bases are TGTGCCAGCAGCCCAAGCGGGAGGGCCTTAAGGGAGACCCAGTACTTC. Protein sequence: CASSPSGRALRETQYF.

This chain joins TRBV29-1 and TRBJ1-4; D is uncertain. The CDR3 runs 13 residues. V was clipped by 4 bases and J by 6 bases, with 12 bases between them. CDR1 SQVTM and CDR2 ANQGSEA come from the germline V gene. The CDR3 loop reads CSVGARAHEKLFF. As DNA, the CDR3 is TGCAGCGTTGGGGCAAGGGCCCATGAAAAACTGTTTTTT.

This chain joins TRBV25-1 and TRBJ2-5, with 8 bases matching TRBD1. Germline-derived CDR1 and CDR2 are MGHDK and SYGVNS. This CDR3 has 15 amino acids. V was pared by 6 bases and J by 1 base, with 7 bases of the junction left unmatched. The CDR3 loop is CASRALGTGQETQYF. Here the CDR3 DNA reads TGTGCCAGCAGGGCCCTTGGGACAGGCCAAGAGACCCAGTACTTC.

This clone was recorded a few times. The CDR3 nucleotides are TGTGCCAGCAGCTTAGATCTTCCGGGGCAGCCCCAGCATTTT. It yields the protein CASSLDLPGQPQHF. The V gene is TRBV11-2, the J gene TRBJ1-5; D is ambiguous. The CDR3 is made up of 14 amino acids. CDR1 SGHAT and CDR2 FQNNGV come from the germline V gene. V lost 0 bases to trimming and J lost 7 bases, with 10 bases between them.

This chain uses TRBV30 with TRBJ2-2, with D hard to call. V lost 0 bases and J 4 bases, leaving 12 bases between the germline ends. Germline loops: CDR1 GTSNPN, CDR2 SVGIG (reference sequence). The length of the CDR3 is 15 residues. The CDR3: CAWSVGLFPTGELFF. In DNA, the CDR3 is TGTGCCTGGAGTGTCGGGCTATTCCCCACCGGGGAGCTGTTTTTT.

This clone has just a few counts. The chain is built from TRBV29-1 and TRBJ1-1; D uncertain. Germline values: CDR1 SQVTM, CDR2 ANQGSEA. V gave up 5 bases and J gave up 0 bases, with 10 bases separating them. This CDR3 is built from 13 residues. CDR3: CSVLNRLNTEAFF. CDR3 DNA: TGCAGCGTTTTGAACAGACTGAACACTGAAGCTTTCTTT.

The chain combines TRBV28 with TRBJ2-7; D ambiguous. Per germline, CDR1 MDHEN and CDR2 SYDVKM. The CDR3 totals 16 residues. V gave up 2 bases and J gave up 6 bases, with 20 bases separating them. The CDR3 reads CASSLPLTGWQFEQYF. Here the CDR3 DNA reads TGTGCCAGCAGTTTACCACTAACTGGATGGCAATTCGAGCAGTACTTC.

The J gene is TRBJ2-3, the V gene TRBV15, with TRBD1 identical over 8 bases. Trimming at V came to 0 bases and at J to 3 bases, leaving 11 bases not matched to a gene. This CDR3 region has 18 residues. Looked up from germline, CDR1 is LNHNV and CDR2 is YYDKDF (reference sequence). This CDR3 is CATSRDLGTGQGTDTQYF. In nucleotides, the CDR3 is TGTGCCACCAGCAGAGATCTCGGGACCGGACAGGGAACAGATACGCAGTATTTT.

The chain links TRBV7-2 to TRBJ2-5; D gene ambiguous. CDR1 SGHTA and CDR2 FQGNSA come from the germline V gene. The V gene lost 2 bases and the J gene lost 0 bases, with 4 bases spanning the gap. CDR3 length: 13 residues. The CDR3 protein is CASSLIYQETQYF. DNA of the CDR3: TGTGCCAGCAGCTTAATCTACCAAGAGACCCAGTACTTC.

This clone was counted a few times. The rearrangement joins TRBV4-1 to TRBJ1-4; no firm D call. The CDR3 has 15 residues. V was cut by 5 bases and J by 0 bases, with 10 bases left in between. Germline assignment: CDR1 MGHRA and CDR2 YSYEKL. The CDR3 loop is CASSSRAATNEKLFF. The CDR3 DNA reads as TGCGCCAGCAGCTCTAGGGCAGCAACTAATGAAAAACTGTTTTTT.

The chain is built from TRBV7-9 and TRBJ2-5; 7 nucleotides align to TRBD2. V lost 0 bases, J lost 4 bases, and 2 bases stayed unmatched. The germline CDR1 and CDR2 sequences are SEHNR and FQNEAQ (reference sequence). This CDR3 is built from 14 residues. CDR3 DNA: TGTGCCAGCAGCTTAGCCAGGGAGGGAGAGACCCAGTACTTC. Protein product: CASSLAREGETQYF.

The table lists this clone with a few counts. V is TRBV29-1 and J is TRBJ2-7; D possibly corresponds to TRBD1 (5 bases). The V gene lost 4 bases and the J gene lost 2 bases, with 12 bases spanning the gap. Germline lookup yields CDR1 SQVTM and CDR2 ANQGSEA. The CDR3 runs to 13 residues. CDR3 DNA: TGCAGCGTTGGGGGCAGGATGACCTACGAGCAGTACTTC. Translation gives CSVGGRMTYEQYF.

The chain links TRBV9 to TRBJ1-5; D unclear. V was cut by 4 bases and J by 4 bases, with 15 bases left in between. This CDR3 contains 15 residues. Germline V lookup: CDR1 SGDLS, CDR2 YYNGEE. CDR3 nucleotides: TGTGCCAGCAGCCCCGGGGTAAACAGAAATCAGCCCCAGCATTTT. This codes for CASSPGVNRNQPQHF.

This clone was recorded a few times. This chain links TRBV7-9 with TRBJ2-5, with D unresolved. The CDR3 is made up of 12 amino acids. Germline-derived CDR1 and CDR2 are SEHNR and FQNEAQ (reference sequence). V dropped 8 bases and J dropped 2 bases, with 9 bases sitting between them. The CDR3 sequence is CASQRFQETQYF. The CDR3 coding sequence is TGTGCCAGCCAGAGGTTTCAAGAGACCCAGTACTTC.

A few counts support this clone. The identical CDR3 is also encoded by other nucleotide sequences in the sample. This chain uses TRBV7-2 with TRBJ2-1; D not certain. V lost 0 bases, J lost 0 bases, and 6 bases lay in between. Looked up from germline, CDR1 is SGHTA and CDR2 is FQGNSA. The CDR3 consists of 15 residues. The CDR3 is CASSLAASSYNEQFF. CDR3 nucleotide sequence: TGTGCCAGCAGCTTAGCAGCCAGCTCCTACAATGAGCAGTTCTTC.

The chain employs TRBV7-6 and TRBJ2-7, with 10 bases fitting TRBD1. The CDR3 has 16 amino acids. Trimming removed 0 bases from V and 7 bases from J; junction bases left unmatched: 9. CDR1 and CDR2 (germline): SGHVS, FNYEAQ. CDR3: CASSLAGRQGAVEQYF. The CDR3 bases are TGTGCCAGCAGCTTAGCGGGTCGACAGGGGGCTGTTGAGCAGTACTTC.

This rearrangement joins TRBV4-3 to TRBJ2-1; unclear D gene. Germline CDR1 is LGHNA and CDR2 is YSLEER. The CDR3 is 14 residues long. Trimming left V 2 bases short and J 3 bases short, with 8 bases between. The CDR3 bases are TGCGCCAGCAGCCAAACAGAGAACTACAATGAGCAGTTCTTC. Protein: CASSQTENYNEQFF.

J is TRBJ2-1 and V is TRBV4-3; 8 bases fit TRBD2. The V segment lost 1 base and the J segment 8 bases; nucleotides outside the gene matches: 13. The CDR3 is 17 residues long. Per germline, CDR1 LGHNA and CDR2 YSLEER. The CDR3 DNA is TGCGCCAGCAGCCAAGTAATGAGCGGGAGCTTTGTAGATGAGCAGTTCTTC. Protein: CASSQVMSGSFVDEQFF.

The chain carries TRBV6-5 and TRBJ2-6; the D is unclear. Trimming cost V 6 bases and J 0 bases, with 9 bases left between them. The CDR3 extends over 15 amino acids. Germline V gives CDR1 MNHEY, CDR2 SVGAGI. The CDR3 loop is CASSRKHSGANVLTF. The CDR3 nucleotides are TGTGCCAGCAGCCGGAAGCACTCTGGGGCCAACGTCCTGACTTTC.

The chain carries TRBV29-1 and TRBJ2-1; TRBD1 matches 7 bases. V lost 7 bases and J lost 0; bases outside the gene matches: 3. Germline V gene sequence: CDR1 SQVTM, CDR2 ANQGSEA. The CDR3 spans 13 residues. The CDR3 is CSAAGGSYNEQFF. The CDR3 nucleotides read TGCAGCGCCGCAGGGGGCTCCTACAATGAGCAGTTCTTC.